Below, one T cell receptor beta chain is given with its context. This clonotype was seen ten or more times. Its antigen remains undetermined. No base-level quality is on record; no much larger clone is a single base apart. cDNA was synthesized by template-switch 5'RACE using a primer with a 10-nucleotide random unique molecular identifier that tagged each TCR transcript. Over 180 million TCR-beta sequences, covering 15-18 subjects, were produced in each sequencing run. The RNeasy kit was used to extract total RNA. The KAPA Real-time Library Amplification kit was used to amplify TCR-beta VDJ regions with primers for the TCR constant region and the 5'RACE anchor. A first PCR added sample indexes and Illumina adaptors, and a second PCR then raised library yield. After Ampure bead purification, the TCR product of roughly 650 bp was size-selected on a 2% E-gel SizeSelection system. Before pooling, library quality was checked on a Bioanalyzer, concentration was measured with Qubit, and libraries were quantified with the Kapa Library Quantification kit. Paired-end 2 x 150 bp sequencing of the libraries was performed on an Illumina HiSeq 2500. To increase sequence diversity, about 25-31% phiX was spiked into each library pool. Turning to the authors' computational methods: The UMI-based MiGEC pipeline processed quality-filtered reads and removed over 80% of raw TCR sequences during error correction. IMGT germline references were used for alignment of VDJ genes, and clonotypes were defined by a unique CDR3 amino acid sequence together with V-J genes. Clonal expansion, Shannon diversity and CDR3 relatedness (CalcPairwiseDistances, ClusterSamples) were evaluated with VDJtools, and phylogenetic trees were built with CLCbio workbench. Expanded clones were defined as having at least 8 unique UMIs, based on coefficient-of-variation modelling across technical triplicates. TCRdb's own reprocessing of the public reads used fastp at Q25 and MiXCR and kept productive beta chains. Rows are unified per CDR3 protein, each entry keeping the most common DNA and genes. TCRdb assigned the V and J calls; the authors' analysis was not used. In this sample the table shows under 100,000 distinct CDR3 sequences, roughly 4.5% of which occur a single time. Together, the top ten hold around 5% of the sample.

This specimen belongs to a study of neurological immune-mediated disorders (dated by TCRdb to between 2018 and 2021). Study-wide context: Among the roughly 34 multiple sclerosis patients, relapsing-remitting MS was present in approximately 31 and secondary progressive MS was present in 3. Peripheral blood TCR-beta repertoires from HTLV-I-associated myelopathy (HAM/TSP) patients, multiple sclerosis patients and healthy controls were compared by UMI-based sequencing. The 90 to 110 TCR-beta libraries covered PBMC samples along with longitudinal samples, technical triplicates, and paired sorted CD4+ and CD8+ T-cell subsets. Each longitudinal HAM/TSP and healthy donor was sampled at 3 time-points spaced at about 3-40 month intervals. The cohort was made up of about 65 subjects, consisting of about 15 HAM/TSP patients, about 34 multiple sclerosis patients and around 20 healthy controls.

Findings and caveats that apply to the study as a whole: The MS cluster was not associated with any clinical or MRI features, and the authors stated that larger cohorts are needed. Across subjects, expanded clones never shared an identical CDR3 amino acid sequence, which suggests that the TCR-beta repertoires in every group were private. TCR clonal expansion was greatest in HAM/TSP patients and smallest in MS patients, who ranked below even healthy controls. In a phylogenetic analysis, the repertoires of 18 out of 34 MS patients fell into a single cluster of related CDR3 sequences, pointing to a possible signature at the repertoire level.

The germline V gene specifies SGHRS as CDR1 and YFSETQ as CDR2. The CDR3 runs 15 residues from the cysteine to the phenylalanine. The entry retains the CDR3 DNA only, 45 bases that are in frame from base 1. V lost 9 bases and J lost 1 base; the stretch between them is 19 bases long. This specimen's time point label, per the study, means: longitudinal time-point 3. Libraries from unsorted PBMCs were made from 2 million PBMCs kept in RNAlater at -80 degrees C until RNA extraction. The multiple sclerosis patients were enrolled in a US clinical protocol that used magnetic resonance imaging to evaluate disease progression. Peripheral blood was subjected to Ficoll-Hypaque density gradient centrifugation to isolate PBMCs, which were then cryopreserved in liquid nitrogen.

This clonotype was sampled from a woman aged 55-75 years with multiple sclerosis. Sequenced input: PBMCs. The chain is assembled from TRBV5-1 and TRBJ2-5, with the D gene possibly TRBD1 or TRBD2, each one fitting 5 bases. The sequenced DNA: TGCGCCACCGGGACGGGGCTAGTAATCCAAGAGACCCAGTACTTC. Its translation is CATGTGLVIQETQYF.